The 27 T cell receptor beta chains reported below all come from one sample, sequenced in a study of cytomegalovirus exposure and HLA in healthy donors (dated by TCRdb to between 2016 and 2019). Receptor amplification or capture employed the immunoSEQ multiplex PCR assay. For the multiplex PCR, a mixture combining 60 forward primers for TCR Vbeta segments and 13 reverse primers for TCR Jbeta segments was used. TCRdb carries this immuneACCESS record with in-frame sequences only. Its versions omit some clonotypes, under half of them owing to an unresolved V gene in the studies checked, with the rest unexplained. In all, the sample holds 270,000 or so clones, and nearly 95% of those were seen once. The ten biggest clones cover 1.5% to 2% of the sample. Material for sequencing was PBMCs. These receptors came from a girl aged 2 to 10 in good health and CMV-seronegative.

The chain employs TRBV11-2 and TRBJ2-3; TRBD2 aligns across 14 bases. CDR3 length equals 15 residues. Germline trimming cut 5 bases from V and 6 bases from J; bases unmatched to any gene: 4. Germline-derived CDR1 and CDR2 are SGHAT and FQNNGV. CDR3 sequence reads: CASSTRTSGGDTQYF. In DNA, the CDR3 is TGTGCCAGCAGCACCCGGACTAGCGGGGGGGATACGCAGTATTTT.

The chain couples TRBV19 to TRBJ1-5, with a weak D call TRBD1 (6 bases). Deletions cut 0 bases from V and 3 bases from J, with 12 bases between. In germline, CDR1 is LNHDA, CDR2 SQIVND (reference sequence). The CDR3 is 16 amino acids. The CDR3 sequence is CASSIDLGTINQPQHF. Here the CDR3 DNA reads TGTGCCAGTAGTATAGATCTAGGGACAATCAATCAGCCCCAGCATTTT. Together with reference TRBV19 and TRBJ1-5, the CDR3 gives the full variable domain: DGGITQSPKYLFRKEGQNVTLSCEQNLNHDAMYWYRQDPGQGLRLIYYSQIVNDFQKGDIAEGYSVSREKKESFPLTVTSAQKNPTAFYLCASSIDLGTINQPQHFGDGTRLSIL.

J is TRBJ2-1 and V is TRBV30; 8 bases agree with TRBD1. The CDR3 runs 16 residues. Germline values: CDR1 GTSNPN, CDR2 SVGIG (reference sequence). With V trimmed by 0 bases and J by 0 bases, 4 bases remained unmatched. The CDR3 DNA sequence: TGTGCCTGGAGTGTGTTTCAGGGGGCCTCCTACAATGAGCAGTTCTTC. It is translated as CAWSVFQGASYNEQFF.

V and J are TRBV5-1 and TRBJ2-7; 7 bases align to TRBD2. The V gene's germline CDR1 is SGHRS and CDR2 YFSETQ. V shed 6 bases, J shed 1 base, and the junction held 16 bases outside the gene matches. CDR3 length: 17 residues. The CDR3 spells CASTPEASGTLSYEQYF. CDR3 nucleotide sequence: TGCGCCAGCACCCCGGAGGCTAGCGGAACTTTATCCTACGAGCAGTACTTC.

V gene TRBV6-1 combines with J gene TRBJ2-1; no clear D. The CDR3 has 13 amino acids. Germline CDR1 and CDR2: MNHNS and SASEGT. Trimming removed 0 bases at V and 6 bases at J, with 6 bases between. CDR3 sequence: CASSEAFSNEQFF. CDR3 sequence (DNA): TGTGCCAGCAGTGAAGCCTTTAGCAATGAGCAGTTCTTC.

This chain connects TRBV7-9 to TRBJ2-5; the match to TRBD2 covers 11 bases. The CDR3 loop spans 16 amino acids. With V trimmed by 6 bases and J by 2 bases, 8 bases remained unmatched. Germline lookup yields CDR1 SEHNR and CDR2 FQNEAQ (reference sequence). The CDR3 sequence is CASSFGLAGVQETQYF. In DNA, the CDR3 is TGTGCCAGCAGTTTCGGACTAGCGGGCGTGCAAGAGACCCAGTACTTC.

The CDR3 bases are TGTGCCAGCAGATCACAGGGGTTGAGCAATCAGCCCCAGCATTTT. It translates to CASRSQGLSNQPQHF. The V gene is TRBV27, the J gene TRBJ1-5; 7 positions match TRBD1. From germline, CDR1 is MNHEY and CDR2 SMNVEV (reference sequence). This CDR3 is built from 15 residues. Trimming removed 6 bases from V and 1 base from J; junction bases left unmatched: 6.

The chain links TRBV6-5 to TRBJ2-2, with TRBD1 matching 7 bases. The CDR3 has 13 residues. V gave up 5 bases and J gave up 8 bases; unmatched junction bases: 5. Germline CDR1 reads MNHEY; CDR2 reads SVGAGI. The CDR3 here is CASSPEGAGELFF. The DNA of the CDR3 is TGTGCCAGCAGTCCCGAGGGGGCAGGGGAGCTGTTTTTT.

The CDR3 loop reads CSVVGTGDTRQFF. CDR3 DNA: TGCAGCGTTGTCGGGACAGGGGACACAAGGCAGTTCTTC. The V and J genes are TRBV29-1 and TRBJ2-1, with 10 positions matching TRBD1. Trimming took 4 bases from V and 12 from J; bases not matched to a gene: 9. The CDR3 is 13 residues long. Germline CDR1 reads SQVTM; CDR2 reads ANQGSEA.

V is TRBV6-4 and J is TRBJ2-3; TRBD2 matches 14 bases. The V segment lost 5 bases and the J segment 4 bases; nucleotides outside the gene matches: 8. The germline V gene encodes CDR1 MRHNA and CDR2 SNTAGT. The length of the CDR3 is 17 residues. CDR3 in amino acids: CASSPRLAGGPSDTQYF. The CDR3 region has the DNA TGTGCCAGCAGTCCACGACTAGCGGGAGGGCCTTCAGATACGCAGTATTTT.

This clone was detected a few times. The genes are TRBV18 and TRBJ2-5; D perhaps matches TRBD2 (6 bases). Deletions cut 3 bases from V and 2 bases from J, with 7 bases between. Germline lookup yields CDR1 KGHSH and CDR2 LQKENI. There are 13 residues in the CDR3. The DNA of the CDR3 is TGTGCCAGCTCACCGGACTATCAAGAGACCCAGTACTTC. This translates into CASSPDYQETQYF.

Details on this clone: Distinct nucleotide sequences in the sample also encode this CDR3. This chain links TRBV6-5 with TRBJ1-5; D unresolved. The CDR3 is 15 residues long. V lost 0 bases and J 0 bases, leaving 6 bases between the germline ends. Germline assignment: CDR1 MNHEY and CDR2 SVGAGI. The chain's CDR3 is CASSYSGASNQPQHF. The CDR3 bases are TGTGCCAGCAGTTACTCGGGAGCTAGCAATCAGCCCCAGCATTTT.

To note about this clone: One end of the junction does not line up with germline, which may come from a read error. The chain uses TRBV5-1 and TRBJ1-3; maybe TRBD1 (5 bases). The germline gives CDR1 SGHRS, CDR2 YFSETQ. This CDR3 is 15 amino acids long. The CDR3 is CASSLDTGSGNAIYF. DNA for the CDR3: TGCGCCAGCAGCTTGGATACAGGCTCTGGAAACGCCATATATTTT.

The chain is built from TRBV27 and TRBJ1-1, with D perhaps matching TRBD1 (5 bases). V lost 3 bases and J lost 4, with 12 bases in between. The CDR3 consists of 14 residues. Germline CDR1 MNHEY, CDR2 SMNVEV (reference sequence). This CDR3 is CASSLSGIGTEAFF. CDR3 DNA: TGTGCCAGCAGTTTGTCAGGGATCGGCACTGAAGCTTTCTTT.

This clone occurred once. The chain is built from TRBV2 and TRBJ2-3; 9 bases are shared with TRBD2. V lost 10 bases to trimming and J lost 3 bases; unmatched junction nucleotides: 8. Germline CDR1 and CDR2: SNHLY and FYNNEI. The CDR3 consists of 14 residues. CDR3 DNA: TGTGCCAAGGAAGGGCGGGGGGGGACAGATACGCAGTATTTT. This codes for CAKEGRGGTDTQYF.

The chain is built from TRBV19 and TRBJ1-5; TRBD1 aligns across 8 bases. V shed 7 bases and J 8 bases; nucleotides not matched to a gene: 10. This CDR3 region has 14 residues. CDR1 is LNHDA, CDR2 SQIVND, per germline (reference sequence). CDR3 in amino acids: CASKDRVFLEPQHF. CDR3 sequence (DNA): TGTGCCAGTAAGGACAGGGTGTTTTTGGAGCCCCAGCATTTT. Drawing the rest from reference TRBV19 and TRBJ1-5, the complete variable domain is DGGITQSPKYLFRKEGQNVTLSCEQNLNHDAMYWYRQDPGQGLRLIYYSQIVNDFQKGDIAEGYSVSREKKESFPLTVTSAQKNPTAFYLCASKDRVFLEPQHFGDGTRLSIL.

This chain links TRBV14 with TRBJ1-2, with D possibly TRBD1 on 6 matching bases. This CDR3 has 14 residues. CDR1 SGHDN and CDR2 FVKESK come from the germline V gene. V was pared by 5 bases and J by 7 bases, with 17 bases between. CDR3 in amino acids: CASSGTKKLFGYTF. The CDR3 nucleotides are TGTGCCAGCAGCGGGACAAAGAAACTCTTTGGCTACACCTTC.

This chain links TRBV7-8 with TRBJ2-5; possible D gene TRBD1, 6 bases. V was trimmed by 5 bases and J by 2 bases, leaving 9 bases between them. Germline V gene data show CDR1 as SGHVS and CDR2 as FQNEAQ. CDR3 length: 13 amino acids. CDR3 amino acids: CASSEGGQETQYF. The CDR3, as DNA: TGTGCCAGCAGCGAAGGGGGTCAAGAGACCCAGTACTTC. The full variable domain, its missing parts supplied by reference TRBV7-8 and TRBJ2-5, is GAGVSQSPRYKVAKRGQDVALRCDPISGHVSLFWYQQALGQGPEFLTYFQNEAQLDKSGLPSDRFFAERPEGSVSTLKIQRTQQEDSAVYLCASSEGGQETQYFGPGTRLLVL.

This clone was found once. This chain links TRBV19 with TRBJ1-1, with TRBD1 matching 7 bases. CDR1 and CDR2 from the germline V gene are LNHDA and SQIVND (reference sequence). The junction had 4 bases not matched to a gene; V was cut back by 6 bases and J by 3 bases. CDR3 length equals 13 residues. In DNA, the CDR3 is TGTGCCAGTAGCCTCGACAGGGACACTGAAGCTTTCTTT. Protein: CASSLDRDTEAFF.

V is TRBV7-2 and J is TRBJ1-1; 7 bases are shared with TRBD1. CDR1 is SGHTA, CDR2 FQGNSA, per germline. With 8 bases clipped from V and 5 bases from J, the junction kept 8 bases outside the gene matches. This CDR3 region has 13 residues. CDR3 in amino acids: CASFNRGRTEAFF. The CDR3 nucleotides are TGTGCCAGCTTCAACAGGGGACGAACTGAAGCTTTCTTT.

DNA of the CDR3: TGTGCCAGCAGCTTAGGACTAGGGGCGTACGAGCAGTACTTC. Translating gives CASSLGLGAYEQYF. The V call is TRBV7-9, the J call TRBJ2-7; weak D call: TRBD2 (6 bases). Trimming stripped 1 base from V and 4 bases from J, with 11 bases between. Germline V CDR1 and CDR2: SEHNR, FQNEAQ (reference sequence). The CDR3 contains 14 residues.

V gene TRBV2 combines with J gene TRBJ1-4; TRBD1 is a possible D gene (5 bases). The CDR3 length is 13 residues. Between the trimmed V and J ends, which lost 7 bases and 5 bases, there was a span of 11 bases. The germline V gene encodes CDR1 SNHLY and CDR2 FYNNEI. CDR3 sequence reads: CASIGQGNEKLFF. CDR3 bases: TGTGCCAGCATAGGGCAGGGCAATGAAAAACTGTTTTTT.

Only one count was recorded for this clone. This rearrangement joins TRBV19 to TRBJ2-1; 10 bases map to TRBD1. The CDR3 is made up of 14 amino acids. Germline-derived CDR1 and CDR2 are LNHDA and SQIVND (reference sequence). V was pared by 7 bases and J by 4 bases, with 4 bases of the junction left unmatched. The CDR3 DNA sequence: TGTGCCAGTAACCCGGGACAGGGGTACAATGAGCAGTTCTTC. It is translated as CASNPGQGYNEQFF. Combining the CDR3 with reference TRBV19 and TRBJ2-1 gives the whole variable domain DGGITQSPKYLFRKEGQNVTLSCEQNLNHDAMYWYRQDPGQGLRLIYYSQIVNDFQKGDIAEGYSVSREKKESFPLTVTSAQKNPTAFYLCASNPGQGYNEQFFGPGTRLTVL.

This chain uses TRBV27 with TRBJ2-7; 11 bases line up with TRBD2. The CDR3 spans 16 residues. Germline trimming cut 5 bases from V and 3 bases from J; bases unmatched to any gene: 9. Germline CDR1 MNHEY, CDR2 SMNVEV (reference sequence). The CDR3 bases are TGTGCCAGCAGTCTTCTAGCGGGGGGCCCTAACTACGAGCAGTACTTC. Translating it yields CASSLLAGGPNYEQYF.

The chain couples TRBV7-9 to TRBJ2-5, with a possible D match to TRBD2 (5 bases). The CDR3 consists of 15 residues. The germline V gene encodes CDR1 SEHNR and CDR2 FQNEAQ (reference sequence). Trimming took off 4 bases at V and 1 base at J, with 13 bases between the two ends. CDR3 bases: TGTGCCAGCAGCTGGACTGGGGTCGTCCAAGAGACCCAGTACTTC. Its translation: CASSWTGVVQETQYF. The full variable domain, with the rest looked up from reference TRBV7-9 and TRBJ2-5, is DTGVSQNPRHKITKRGQNVTFRCDPISEHNRLYWYRQTLGQGPEFLTYFQNEAQLEKSRLLSDRFSAERPKGSFSTLEIQRTEQGDSAMYLCASSWTGVVQETQYFGPGTRLLVL.

The chain employs TRBV5-1 and TRBJ2-7; weak D call: TRBD2 (7 bases). Looked up from germline, CDR1 is SGHRS and CDR2 is YFSETQ. The CDR3 runs to 15 residues. Trimming removed 4 bases at V and 1 base at J, with 15 bases between. The CDR3 coding sequence is TGCGCCAGCAGCCCGGACGGGGGGCGTTCCTACGAGCAGTACTTC. This encodes CASSPDGGRSYEQYF.

V gene TRBV10-3 combines with J gene TRBJ2-7; D call uncertain. CDR3 size: 14 residues. V was trimmed by 3 bases and J by 0 bases, leaving 9 bases between them. Germline V gene lookup returns CDR1 ENHRY and CDR2 SYGVKD. DNA for the CDR3: TGTGCCATCAGTGAAACAGAGAGCTCCTACGAGCAGTACTTC. Amino acids: CAISETESSYEQYF.